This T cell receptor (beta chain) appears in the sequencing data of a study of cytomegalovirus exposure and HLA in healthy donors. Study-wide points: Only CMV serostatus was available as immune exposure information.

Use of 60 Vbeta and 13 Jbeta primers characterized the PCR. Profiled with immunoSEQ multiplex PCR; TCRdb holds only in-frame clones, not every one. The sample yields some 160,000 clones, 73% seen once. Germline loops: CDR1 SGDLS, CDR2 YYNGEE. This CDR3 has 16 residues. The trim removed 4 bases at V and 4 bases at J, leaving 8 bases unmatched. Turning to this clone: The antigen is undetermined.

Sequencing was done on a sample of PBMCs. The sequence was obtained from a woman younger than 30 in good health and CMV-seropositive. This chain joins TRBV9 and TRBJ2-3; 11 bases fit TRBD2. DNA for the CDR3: TGTGCCAGCAGCATCTTAGCGGGGGGGCACGCAGATACGCAGTATTTT. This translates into CASSILAGGHADTQYF.